This TCR beta chain appears in the sequencing data of a study of T cell responses to AZD1222 COVID-19 vaccine. General study findings and limits: CD4 TCRs associated with vaccination spanned spike, dominating at 160-218 and 743-854. Repertoire sampling was restricted to post-peak T cell response timepoints.

In the case of this clone: Antigen unknown.

Using immunoSEQ multiplex PCR, the repertoire was profiled, and TCRdb retains in-frame clones only, with some absent. Seen here are approximately 130,000 clones, roughly nine tenths observed once, and the top ten hold roughly a tenth. The CDR3 length is 15 residues. Between the trimmed V and J ends, which lost 2 bases and 0 bases, there was a span of 10 bases. Germline V gene data show CDR1 as LGHNT and CDR2 as FRNRAP. V and J are TRBV12-5 and TRBJ1-1; D gene unclear. Here the sequenced sample was peripheral blood, taken 28 days after the second AZD1222 dose. This TCR derives from an adult who received the AZD1222 COVID-19 vaccine. CDR3 protein: CASGLPGSVNTEAFF. CDR3 nucleotide sequence: TGTGCTAGTGGTTTGCCGGGTTCCGTGAACACTGAAGCTTTCTTT.